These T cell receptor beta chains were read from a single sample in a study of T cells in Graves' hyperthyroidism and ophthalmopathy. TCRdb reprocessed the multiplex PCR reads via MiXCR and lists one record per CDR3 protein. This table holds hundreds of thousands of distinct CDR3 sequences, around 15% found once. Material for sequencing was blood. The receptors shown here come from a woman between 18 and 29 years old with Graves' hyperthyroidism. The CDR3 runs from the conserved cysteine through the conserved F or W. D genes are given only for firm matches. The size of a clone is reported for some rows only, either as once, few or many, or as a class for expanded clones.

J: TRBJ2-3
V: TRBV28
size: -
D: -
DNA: TGTGCCAGCTCCGAGGGCGGACCTAGCACAGATACGCAGTATTTT
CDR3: CASSEGGPSTDTQYF

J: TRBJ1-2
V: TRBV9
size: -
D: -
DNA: TGTGCCAGCAGACCCGGGACCGAGACCTCCGGCTACACCTTC
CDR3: CASRPGTETSGYTF

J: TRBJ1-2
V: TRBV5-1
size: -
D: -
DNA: TGCGCCAGCAGCACCACGGAACCCTCGTATGGCTACACCTTC
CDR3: CASSTTEPSYGYTF

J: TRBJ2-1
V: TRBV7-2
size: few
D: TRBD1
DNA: TGTGCCAGCAGCCCCCGGACCGGACAGGTAAGGTATTCCTACAATGAGCAGTTCTTC
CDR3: CASSPRTGQVRYSYNEQFF

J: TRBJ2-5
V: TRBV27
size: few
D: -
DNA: TGTGCCAGCAGCACAGGGACGACCACACGAGAGACCCAGTACTTC
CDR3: CASSTGTTTRETQYF

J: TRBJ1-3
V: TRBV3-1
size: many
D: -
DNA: TGTGCCAGCAGCCAAGGGCACTCTGGAAACACCATATATTTT
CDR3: CASSQGHSGNTIYF

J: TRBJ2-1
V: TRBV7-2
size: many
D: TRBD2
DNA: TGTGCCAGCAGCTTAGGAGGGACTAGCGCCTACAATGAGCAGTTCTTC
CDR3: CASSLGGTSAYNEQFF

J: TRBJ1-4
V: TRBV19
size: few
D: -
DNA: TGTGCCAGTAGTATCCTCGGACAGCAGGAAAAACTGTTTTTT
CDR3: CASSILGQQEKLFF

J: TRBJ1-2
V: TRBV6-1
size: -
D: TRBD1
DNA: TGTGCCAGCGACAAACCCTCAGGGGGAGACTATGGCTACACCTTC
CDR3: CASDKPSGGDYGYTF

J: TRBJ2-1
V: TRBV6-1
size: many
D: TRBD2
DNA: TGTGCCAGCAGTGAGTCAGGACTAGTTATCAATGAGCAGTTCTTC
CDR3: CASSESGLVINEQFF

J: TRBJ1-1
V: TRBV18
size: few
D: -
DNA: TGTGCCAGCTCACCGGAGATAGGCACTGAAGCTTTCTTT
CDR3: CASSPEIGTEAFF

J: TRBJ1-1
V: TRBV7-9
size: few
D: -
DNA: TGTGCCAGCAGCTTTGCAATGAACACTGAAGCTTTCTTT
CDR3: CASSFAMNTEAFF

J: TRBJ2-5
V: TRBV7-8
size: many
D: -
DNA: TGTGCCAGCAGCTTAGGGGGAGAGGATGGGCAAGAGACCCAGTACTTC
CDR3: CASSLGGEDGQETQYF

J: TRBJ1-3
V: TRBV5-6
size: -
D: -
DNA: TGTGCCAGCAGCTTCCGGGGGACTTCTAGGACCGGAAACACCATATATTTT
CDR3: CASSFRGTSRTGNTIYF

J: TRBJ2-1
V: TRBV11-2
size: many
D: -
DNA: TGTGCCAGCAGCCACTGGGACGACCCCAATGAGCAGTTCTTC
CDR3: CASSHWDDPNEQFF

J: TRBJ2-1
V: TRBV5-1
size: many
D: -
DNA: TGCGCCAGCAGCTTGGTCGGCTCTGAGCAGTTCTTC
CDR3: CASSLVGSEQFF

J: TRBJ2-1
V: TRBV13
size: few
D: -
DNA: TGTGCCAGCAGCTTCAGGGACCCAGCCAGGTTTGAGCAGTTCTTC
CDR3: CASSFRDPARFEQFF

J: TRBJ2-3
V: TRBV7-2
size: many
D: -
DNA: TGTGCCAGCAGCTTAGCTAGCGTTCTGGGGGGAGATACGCAGTATTTT
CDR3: CASSLASVLGGDTQYF

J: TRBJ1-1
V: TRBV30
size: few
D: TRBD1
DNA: TGTGCCTGGAGTCAGGGACAGGGGAACACTGAAGCTTTCTTT
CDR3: CAWSQGQGNTEAFF

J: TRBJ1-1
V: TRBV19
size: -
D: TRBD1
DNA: TGTGCCAGTAGTAAGGCGGACAGGGGGCTTTTGAACACTGAAGCTTTCTTT
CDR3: CASSKADRGLLNTEAFF

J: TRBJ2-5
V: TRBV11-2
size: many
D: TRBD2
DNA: TGTGCCAGCAGCCCCCCGGGACTAGCGTACCAAGAGACCCAGTACTTC
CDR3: CASSPPGLAYQETQYF

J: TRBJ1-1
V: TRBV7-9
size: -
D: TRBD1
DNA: TGTGCCAGCAGTGAAACAGGGGTAGCTTTCTTT
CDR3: CASSETGVAFF

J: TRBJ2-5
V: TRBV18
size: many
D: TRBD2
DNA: TGTGCCAGCTCACCCTCCGGGGGGGGGGTTCAAGAGACCCAGTACTTC
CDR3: CASSPSGGGVQETQYF

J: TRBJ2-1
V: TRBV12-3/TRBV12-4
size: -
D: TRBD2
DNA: TGTGCCAGCAGTTCCGGGACTAGCGGGAGCTTGTACAATGAGCAGTTCTTC
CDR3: CASSSGTSGSLYNEQFF

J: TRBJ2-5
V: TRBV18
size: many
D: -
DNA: TGTGCCAGCGCACCCCCCGGTAGTCAAGAGACCCAGTACTTC
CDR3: CASAPPGSQETQYF

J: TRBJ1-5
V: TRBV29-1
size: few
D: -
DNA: TGCAGCGTCGTCGGGGGCGGCAATCAGCCCCAGCATTTT
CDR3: CSVVGGGNQPQHF

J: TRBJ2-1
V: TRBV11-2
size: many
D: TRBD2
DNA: TGTGCCAGCAGGGAATATAGCGGGCGTTACAATGAGCAGTTCTTC
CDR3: CASREYSGRYNEQFF

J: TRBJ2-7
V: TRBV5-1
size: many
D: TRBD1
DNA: TGCGCCAGCAGCCCGACGGACAGGGGATCGATCGAGCAGTACTTC
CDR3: CASSPTDRGSIEQYF

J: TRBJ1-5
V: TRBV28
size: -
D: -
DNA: TGTGCCAGCGCGGAAGGTAATCAGCCCCAGCATTTT
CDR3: CASAEGNQPQHF

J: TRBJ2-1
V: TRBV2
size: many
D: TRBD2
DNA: TGTGCCTGCGGGGGTCTGTGGGGTGAGCAGTTCTTC
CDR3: CACGGLWGEQFF

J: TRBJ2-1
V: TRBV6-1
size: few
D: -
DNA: TGTGCCAGCAGAAGTCCGGGACTTACCTACGAGCAGTTCTTC
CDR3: CASRSPGLTYEQFF

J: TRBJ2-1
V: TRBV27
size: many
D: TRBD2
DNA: TGTGCCAGCAGTCATACTAGCGGGAGGGTCCCGAATGAGCAGTTCTTC
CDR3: CASSHTSGRVPNEQFF

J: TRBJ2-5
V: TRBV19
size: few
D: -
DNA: TGTGCCAGTAGTATGGACAGCGGTGCTTTGGAGACCCAGTACTTC
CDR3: CASSMDSGALETQYF